The sequence of this TCR beta chain was determined in a study of T cells in Graves' hyperthyroidism and ophthalmopathy. This clonotype was seen ten or more times. Sequence at one end of the junction differs from germline and may be a read error. Amplified regions were TCR beta CDR3 sequences from RNA transcripts. HTBI primers were used for first-round RT-PCR of the TCR CDR3. TCRdb redid the calling of the multiplex PCR reads with MiXCR, one entry per CDR3 protein. The sample records hundreds of thousands of distinct CDR3 sequences, roughly 20% being singletons. Germline values: CDR1 SNHLY, CDR2 FYNNEI. This CDR3 contains 15 residues.

The material sequenced was blood. The chain employs TRBV2 and TRBJ2-7; TRBD2 matches at 11 bases. This clonotype originated in a man in his thirties or forties with Graves' ophthalmopathy. In nucleotides, the CDR3 is TGCGCCAGCAGCCCACTAGCGGGGGACTCCTACGAGCAGTACTTC. As protein: CASSPLAGDSYEQYF. Full variable domain (rest looked up from reference TRBV2 and TRBJ2-7): EPEVTQTPSHQVTQMGQEVILRCVPISNHLYFYWYRQILGQKVEFLVSFYNNEISEKSEIFDDQFSVERPDGSNFTLKIRSTKLEDSAMYFCASSPLAGDSYEQYFGPGTRLTVT.